The rows below give T cell receptor beta chains drawn from one sample of a study of molecular identifiers for immune sequencing clone quantification. TCRdb re-analysed the PCR reads in MiXCR, keeping a single row per CDR3 protein. Of more than 95,000 distinct CDR3 sequences listed, 24% were seen once; the top ten hold roughly 0.94%. The sample was naive CD8+ T cells from blood, with Jurkat cell RNA spiked in. These receptors originate from a human donor in good health. Some libraries in this study had Jurkat cell RNA spiked in. The CDR3 runs from the conserved cysteine through the conserved F or W. D genes are given only for firm matches. Where a row states a size, it is once, few, many or the class of an expanded clone; other rows omit it.

>-|TRBJ2-3|-|17|TRBV19
TGTGCCAGTAGTAGCGACGAGGGGTGGGAGCGCACAGATACGCAGTATTTT
CASSSDEGWERTDTQYF
>TRBD1|TRBJ2-3|many|14|TRBV12-3/TRBV12-4
TGTGCCAGCAGGACCGGGACAGGGACAGATACGCAGTATTTT
CASRTGTGTDTQYF
>-|TRBJ2-3|-|15|TRBV12-5
TGTGCTAGTGGCCAAATCTTCGTGGGGGGAGATACGCAGTATTTT
CASGQIFVGGDTQYF
>TRBD1|TRBJ2-6|many|15|TRBV12-3/TRBV12-4
TGTGCCAGCAGCCCCACAGGGGCTGGGGCCAACGTCCTGACTTTC
CASSPTGAGANVLTF
>-|TRBJ1-1|many|18|TRBV6-1
TGTGCCAGCAGTGAAGCGCAGTGGCTGGGAAAGAGGGACACTGAAGCTTTCTTT
CASSEAQWLGKRDTEAFF
>-|TRBJ1-1|-|14|TRBV25-1
TGTGCCAGCAGTGAAGCTCGGGGCTACACTGAAGCTTTCTTT
CASSEARGYTEAFF
>-|TRBJ2-5|few|14|TRBV12-3/TRBV12-4
TGTGCCAGCAGCCCAAGCGACGGCCAAGAGACCCAGTACTTC
CASSPSDGQETQYF
>-|TRBJ2-7|few|17|TRBV6-2/TRBV6-3
TGTGCCAGCAGTTACTCGATTAGTGAACAGCAGATCTACGAGCAGTACTTC
CASSYSISEQQIYEQYF
>-|TRBJ2-7|few|15|TRBV5-1
TGCGCCAGCAGCGACAGAAAGGACTTCTCCTACGAGCAGTACTTC
CASSDRKDFSYEQYF
>-|TRBJ2-1|many|14|TRBV30
TGTGCCTGGAGTGGACTACTTACCTACAATGAGCAGTTCTTC
CAWSGLLTYNEQFF
>-|TRBJ2-5|many|18|TRBV12-3/TRBV12-4
TGTGCCAGCAGTTTAACCCCATGGACTCGACGCACCCAAGAGACCCAGTACTTC
CASSLTPWTRRTQETQYF
>-|TRBJ2-3|many|14|TRBV7-3
TGTGCCAGCAGCTTAGAGCCGAACACAGATACGCAGTATTTT
CASSLEPNTDTQYF
>TRBD2|TRBJ2-3|many|13|TRBV30
TGTGCCTGGAGTGAAACGGGGGGAGATACGCAGTATTTT
CAWSETGGDTQYF
>-|TRBJ1-1|many|13|TRBV5-1
TGCGCCAGCAGCTTGGATGGGACCCTTGAAGCTTTCTTT
CASSLDGTLEAFF
>TRBD2|TRBJ2-7|many|15|TRBV5-6
TGTGCCAGCAGCTTGGTCGCGGGGGGGCCCCACGAGCAGTACTTC
CASSLVAGGPHEQYF
>-|TRBJ1-1|many|15|TRBV4-3
TGCGCCAGCAGCCAAGATCAAGGGCTATACACTGAAGCTTTCTTT
CASSQDQGLYTEAFF
>-|TRBJ2-7|many|12|TRBV10-1
TGCGCCAGCCCGGGGGACAGCTACGAGCAGTACTTC
CASPGDSYEQYF
>TRBD2|TRBJ2-7|many|13|TRBV12-5
TGTGCTAGTGGTTGGGGGACTATCTACGAGCAGTACTTC
CASGWGTIYEQYF
>-|TRBJ1-6|many|17|TRBV10-3
TGTGCCATCAGTGAGTCGGGGCAGAGGCGCTATAATTCACCCCTCCACTTT
CAISESGQRRYNSPLHF
>TRBD2|TRBJ2-5|few|15|TRBV11-2
TGTGCCAGCAGCTTAGGACTAGCGGGAGAGGGGATCCAGTACTTC
CASSLGLAGEGIQYF
>-|TRBJ1-1|many|14|TRBV4-1
TGCGCCAGCAGCCAGCAGGGGTTGGTGGCTGAAGCTTTCTTT
CASSQQGLVAEAFF
>TRBD1|TRBJ1-4|-|15|TRBV27
TGTGCCAGCAGTCAGACGACAGGGCCGGGAGAAAAACTGTTTTTT
CASSQTTGPGEKLFF
>-|TRBJ2-7|-|14|TRBV6-5
TGTGCCAGCAGTTACTCACAGGGACACTACGAGCAGTACTTC
CASSYSQGHYEQYF
>TRBD2|TRBJ2-4|many|18|TRBV7-9
TGTGCCAGCAGCTTAGCGGCTAGCGGAACTTTAGCCAAAAACATTCAGTACTTC
CASSLAASGTLAKNIQYF
>-|TRBJ1-6|many|14|TRBV5-4
TGTGCCAGCAGACTGGACGACCTTAATTCACCCCTCCACTTT
CASRLDDLNSPLHF
>-|TRBJ1-1|many|16|TRBV4-3
TGCGCCAGCAGCCAAGATCTCACCGGGGGTTACACTGAAGCTTTCTTT
CASSQDLTGGYTEAFF
>-|TRBJ2-1|many|13|TRBV14
TGTGCCAGCAGCCCGTCGTCCTACAATGAGCAGTTCTTC
CASSPSSYNEQFF
>-|TRBJ2-3|many|15|TRBV5-6
TGTGCCAGCAGCCCGCGGGTGACGGGGGCAGATACGCAGTATTTT
CASSPRVTGADTQYF
>-|TRBJ2-3|many|15|TRBV9
TGTGCCAGCAGCGTAGGTGTCGGCAGCACAGATACGCAGTATTTT
CASSVGVGSTDTQYF
>TRBD2|TRBJ2-1|few|14|TRBV23-1
TGCGCCAGCAAAAGGACTAGCGGTTACAATGAGCAGTTCTTC
CASKRTSGYNEQFF
>-|TRBJ1-5|many|15|TRBV19
TGTGCCAGTACCCAGGGAACCCGTAGCAATCAGCCCCAGCATTTT
CASTQGTRSNQPQHF
>TRBD2|TRBJ2-1|once|16|TRBV4-1
TGCGCCAGCAGCCAACTAGCGGGGGGGCTTTTGGATGAGCAGTTCTTC
CASSQLAGGLLDEQFF
>TRBD1|TRBJ2-7|many|15|TRBV20-1
TGCAGTGCTAGTGTGGTAGGGGGCGACGTTTACGAGCAGTACTTC
CSASVVGGDVYEQYF
>-|TRBJ1-5|many|15|TRBV6-5
TGTGCCAGCAGTTACTCGATTGGGACCGATCAGCCCCAGCATTTT
CASSYSIGTDQPQHF
>-|TRBJ2-7|many|14|TRBV6-2/TRBV6-3
TGTGCCAGCAGTTACGGCGGGACCGGCTACGAGCAGTACTTC
CASSYGGTGYEQYF
>TRBD2|TRBJ2-1|few|16|TRBV2
TGTGCCAGCAGTCCTAGCGGGGACGCGTTGTACGGTGAGCAGTTCTTC
CASSPSGDALYGEQFF
>-|TRBJ2-3|many|15|TRBV7-9
TGTGCCAGCAGCCTAGACGTTAGGGGCACAGATACGCAGTATTTT
CASSLDVRGTDTQYF
>TRBD2|TRBJ2-7|few|14|TRBV7-9
TGTGCCAGCAGACCAACTAGCGGGAGAAACGAGCAGTACTTC
CASRPTSGRNEQYF
>TRBD1|TRBJ1-4|few|17|TRBV7-9
TGTGCCAGCAGCCTGGACAGGGCAGGAGACTACGGTGAAAAACTGTTTTTT
CASSLDRAGDYGEKLFF
>-|TRBJ2-2|many|14|TRBV28
TGTGCCAGCAGTTTAGGCGGCGGGGCCGGGGAGCTGTTTTTT
CASSLGGGAGELFF
>-|TRBJ2-5|-|17|TRBV4-3
TGCGCCAGCAGCCAAGGGATTGTCCAGATAAAACAAGAGACCCAGTACTTC
CASSQGIVQIKQETQYF
>-|TRBJ1-5|many|19|TRBV27
TGTGCCAGCAGTTTTTCCGGTGGCGGGGGGCGCCACGGCAATCAGCCCCAGCATTTT
CASSFSGGGGRHGNQPQHF
>-|TRBJ2-3|once|17|TRBV5-6
TGTGCCAGCAGCCTCTTTTGGGCAGTGGCTACTGCAGCTCCGCCGTATTTT
CASSLFWAVATAAPPYF
>TRBD1|TRBJ2-1|-|16|TRBV5-1
TGCGCCAGCAGCTCCCTACAGGGACAGTCGACCCGGGAGCAGTTCTTC
CASSSLQGQSTREQFF
>-|TRBJ1-1|many|16|TRBV4-1
TGCGCCAGCAGCCAAGTCCGGGCCCTCCTGAACACTGAAGCTTTCTTT
CASSQVRALLNTEAFF
>-|TRBJ2-7|-|13|TRBV6-2/TRBV6-3
TGTGCCAGCAGTATCGGGGTAGAGGCCGCGCAGTACTTC
CASSIGVEAAQYF
>TRBD2|TRBJ2-3|-|19|TRBV2
TGTGCCAGCAGTGTGTGGATAGGAGCGGGAACCGCCGGGACAGATACGCAGTATTTT
CASSVWIGAGTAGTDTQYF
>-|TRBJ2-1|few|11|TRBV7-2
TGTGCCAGCAGCCCCGGCAATGAGCAGTTCTTC
CASSPGNEQFF
>-|TRBJ2-7|many|12|TRBV5-4
TGTGCCAGCACCACCGGAGGCGGCGAGCAGTACTTC
CASTTGGGEQYF
>-|TRBJ1-3|few|16|TRBV7-6
TGTGCCAGCAGCTCCCAGACAGGAAAGAATGGAAACACCATATATTTT
CASSSQTGKNGNTIYF
>-|TRBJ2-7|many|12|TRBV5-6
TGTGCCAGCAGCTTGGCAGGGCTCGAGCAGTACTTC
CASSLAGLEQYF